Below are 29 T cell receptor beta chains sequenced from a single sample in a study of shared clonotypes between healthy human individuals. TCRdb's copy holds only in-frame clones and misses some; the assay was immunoSEQ multiplex PCR. The sample yields more than 1,200,000 clones, about 98.5% seen once. The sample comprised naive CD4+ T cells sorted from blood. The sample's subset: CD45RA+ positively selected. The receptors originated from a man aged 30-40 years in good health.

The chain recombines TRBV19 with TRBJ1-5; maybe TRBD1 (5 bases). The CDR3 spans 13 residues. The V gene lost 7 bases and the J gene lost 4 bases, with 11 bases spanning the gap. Looked up from germline, CDR1 is LNHDA and CDR2 is SQIVND (reference sequence). CDR3 coding DNA: TGTGCCAGTACTTGGGACGGAAATCAGCCCCAGCATTTT. This sequence encodes CASTWDGNQPQHF.

V usage is TRBV10-3 and J usage is TRBJ2-3; D tentatively reads TRBD1 or TRBD2 (5 bases each). Germline values: CDR1 ENHRY, CDR2 SYGVKD. The CDR3 has 15 residues. V was trimmed by 6 bases and J by 0 bases, leaving 13 bases between them. The CDR3 here is CAIRGTAVSTDTQYF. DNA of the CDR3: TGTGCCATCAGGGGGACGGCGGTTAGCACAGATACGCAGTATTTT.

This clone was observed a single time. Other nucleotide sequences from this sample produce the same CDR3. J is TRBJ2-5 and V is TRBV20-1; D is ambiguous. This CDR3 contains 10 residues. Germline CDR1 DFQATT, CDR2 SNEGSKA (reference sequence). V was trimmed by 5 bases and J by 2 bases, leaving 3 bases between them. The CDR3: CSARQETQYF. The CDR3 DNA reads TGCAGTGCTCGGCAAGAGACCCAGTACTTC.

A remark on this clone: The sample holds other DNA sequences that translate to the same CDR3. J is TRBJ2-7 and V is TRBV6-5; TRBD2 matches at 13 bases. This CDR3 region has 16 residues. CDR1 and CDR2 from the germline V gene are MNHEY and SVGAGI. Trimming at V came to 0 bases and at J to 4 bases, leaving 3 bases not matched to a gene. The CDR3 spells CASSYSGLAGTYEQYF. The CDR3 nucleotides are TGTGCCAGCAGTTACTCGGGACTAGCGGGAACTTACGAGCAGTACTTC.

A word on this clone: The sample carries other DNA sequences with the same CDR3. V is TRBV25-1 and J is TRBJ2-7, with D perhaps matching TRBD1 or TRBD2 (5 bases each). Germline V gene sequence: CDR1 MGHDK, CDR2 SYGVNS. This CDR3 has 12 amino acids. V was cut by 6 bases and J by 4 bases, with 10 bases left in between. Here the CDR3 reads CASRGDSYEQYF. The CDR3 nucleotides are TGTGCCAGCAGGGGGGATTCGTACGAGCAGTACTTC.

The chain combines TRBV10-2 with TRBJ2-1; TRBD2 aligns across 15 bases. The junction had 5 bases not matched to a gene; V was cut back by 5 bases and J by 0 bases. CDR3 size: 18 residues. Germline V gene lookup returns CDR1 WSHSY and CDR2 SAAADI. This CDR3 is CASSPGTSGRYSYNEQFF. The DNA of the CDR3 is TGCGCCAGCAGTCCCGGGACTAGCGGGAGGTACTCCTACAATGAGCAGTTCTTC.

V gene TRBV15 combines with J gene TRBJ1-1; the D is unclear. The V and J ends lost 0 bases and 3 bases respectively, with 11 bases between them. Germline CDR1 and CDR2: LNHNV and YYDKDF (reference sequence). This CDR3 comprises 15 residues. The CDR3 nucleotides are TGTGCCACCAGCAGAGATCGGTGGGTGGACACTGAAGCTTTCTTT. This encodes CATSRDRWVDTEAFF.

A remark on this clone: This sample includes further DNA sequences coding for the same CDR3. This rearrangement joins TRBV2 to TRBJ2-5; D is unresolved. The V gene's germline CDR1 is SNHLY and CDR2 FYNNEI. CDR3 size: 11 residues. V was trimmed by 6 bases and J by 2 bases, leaving 4 bases between them. In DNA form, the CDR3 reads TGTGCCAGCAGCCTACAAGAGACCCAGTACTTC. It specifies CASSLQETQYF. The variable domain in full, completed from reference TRBV2 and TRBJ2-5, reads EPEVTQTPSHQVTQMGQEVILRCVPISNHLYFYWYRQILGQKVEFLVSFYNNEISEKSEIFDDQFSVERPDGSNFTLKIRSTKLEDSAMYFCASSLQETQYFGPGTRLLVL.

V and J are TRBV7-2 and TRBJ2-5, with D hard to call. The CDR3 consists of 16 residues. Germline V gene sequence: CDR1 SGHTA, CDR2 FQGNSA. V was shortened by 3 bases and J by 1 base, with 15 bases between the two germline ends. The CDR3 nucleotides are TGTGCCAGCAGCTTCGAACCGTTTTGGGGCCAAGAGACCCAGTACTTC. This encodes CASSFEPFWGQETQYF.

In the case of this clone: Other nucleotide sequences in the sample specify the same CDR3. The rearrangement links TRBV7-2 to TRBJ2-7, with 7 positions matching TRBD2. V shed 2 bases and J 3 bases; nucleotides not matched to a gene: 1. The germline V gene encodes CDR1 SGHTA and CDR2 FQGNSA. The CDR3 runs 13 residues. The DNA for the CDR3 is TGTGCCAGCAGCTTAAGGACTAGCTACGAGCAGTACTTC. This translates into CASSLRTSYEQYF. The full variable domain, its missing parts supplied by reference TRBV7-2 and TRBJ2-7, is GAGVSQSPSNKVTEKGKDVELRCDPISGHTALYWYRQSLGQGLEFLIYFQGNSAPDKSGLPSDRFSAERTGGSVSTLTIQRTQQEDSAVYLCASSLRTSYEQYFGPGTRLTVT.

This chain links TRBV10-3 with TRBJ1-3, with D unresolved. From germline, CDR1 is ENHRY and CDR2 SYGVKD. The V and J ends lost 2 bases and 1 base respectively, with 9 bases between them. The CDR3 loop spans 15 amino acids. The CDR3 loop reads CAISEAGGSGNTIYF. CDR3 coding DNA: TGTGCCATCAGTGAGGCGGGTGGATCTGGAAACACCATATATTTT.

This clone has just one count. The chain links TRBV25-1 to TRBJ2-7; D is undetermined. Germline V CDR1 and CDR2: MGHDK, SYGVNS. V was shortened by 4 bases and J by 2 bases, with 6 bases between the two germline ends. The CDR3 has 12 residues. CDR3 DNA: TGTGCCAGCAGTGGCCCAACCTACGAGCAGTACTTC. The encoded protein is CASSGPTYEQYF.

The chain combines TRBV6-1 with TRBJ2-7; 7 bases are shared with TRBD1. The germline gives CDR1 MNHNS, CDR2 SASEGT. J gave up 0 bases and V 3 bases, and 5 bases lay outside the gene matches. The CDR3 runs 15 residues. DNA for the CDR3: TGTGCCAGCAGTGATCTTGGGACAGCCTCCTACGAGCAGTACTTC. Encoded protein: CASSDLGTASYEQYF.

The chain is built from TRBV29-1 and TRBJ1-1; D uncertain. Germline V gene sequence: CDR1 SQVTM, CDR2 ANQGSEA. The CDR3 is made up of 12 amino acids. The ends were cut back, 5 bases at V and 4 bases at J, with 11 bases in the middle. The CDR3 sequence is CSVIRRATEAFF. The CDR3 DNA reads TGCAGCGTTATCAGACGGGCCACTGAAGCTTTCTTT.

V gene TRBV19 combines with J gene TRBJ1-4; TRBD1 matches 9 bases. V lost 6 bases, J lost 7 bases, and 9 bases stayed unmatched. Germline lookup yields CDR1 LNHDA and CDR2 SQIVND (reference sequence). CDR3 length: 15 residues. The CDR3 loop reads CASRKETGGFEKLFF. The CDR3 DNA reads TGTGCCAGTAGGAAAGAGACAGGGGGATTTGAAAAACTGTTTTTT.

CDR3 sequence (DNA): TGTGCCAGCAGTTACGGGGTCCAAGAGACCCAGTACTTC. Its translation: CASSYGVQETQYF. V and J are TRBV6-6 and TRBJ2-5; D is undetermined. V lost 2 bases, J lost 1 base, and 5 bases lay in between. There are 13 residues in the CDR3. Germline V gene data show CDR1 as MNHNY and CDR2 as SVGAGI (reference sequence).

The sample holds one count of this clone. The chain links TRBV9 to TRBJ1-1; perhaps TRBD1 as D (5 bases). Between the trimmed V and J ends, which lost 0 bases and 3 bases, there was a span of 9 bases. CDR1 and CDR2 (germline): SGDLS, YYNGEE. There are 14 residues in the CDR3. CDR3 nucleotide sequence: TGTGCCAGCAGCGTAGATCAGGGATACACTGAAGCTTTCTTT. This encodes CASSVDQGYTEAFF.

This chain connects TRBV5-6 to TRBJ1-2; no clear D gene. V lost 4 bases and J lost 4, with 14 bases in between. The CDR3 contains 14 residues. Per the germline V gene, CDR1 is SGHDT and CDR2 is YYEEEE. CDR3 residues: CASSLGRVPYGYTF. CDR3 nucleotides: TGTGCCAGCAGCCTTGGTAGGGTCCCCTATGGCTACACCTTC.

V usage is TRBV28 and J usage is TRBJ1-2; no clear D gene. Trimming took off 7 bases at V and 1 base at J, with 13 bases between the two ends. The CDR3 consists of 14 residues. The V gene's germline CDR1 is MDHEN and CDR2 SYDVKM. As DNA, the CDR3 is TGTGCCAGCACCCCCACGGACTATAACTATGGCTACACCTTC. It codes for CASTPTDYNYGYTF.

V gene TRBV5-4 combines with J gene TRBJ2-3; 9 bases match TRBD2. Germline V gene data show CDR1 as SGHNT and CDR2 as YYREEE (reference sequence). The CDR3 has 19 amino acids. After removal of 7 bases from V and 5 bases from J, the junction contained 23 bases not matched to a gene. The CDR3 region has the DNA TGTGCCAGCTCCTTGGACCTTCGCTCCGCGGGAGGGCCGGGAGATACGCAGTATTTT. It yields the protein CASSLDLRSAGGPGDTQYF.

This clone has only one observation. The genes are TRBV19 and TRBJ2-7; 10 bases are shared with TRBD2. In germline, CDR1 is LNHDA, CDR2 SQIVND (reference sequence). Trimming removed 3 bases from V and 4 bases from J; junction bases left unmatched: 9. CDR3 length: 16 residues. The CDR3 sequence: CASSISHSGRIYEQYF. CDR3 nucleotides: TGTGCCAGTAGTATTTCCCATAGCGGGAGGATTTACGAGCAGTACTTC.

The chain uses TRBV7-2 and TRBJ1-2; 8 positions match TRBD1. CDR1 and CDR2 from the germline V gene are SGHTA and FQGNSA. This CDR3 contains 13 residues. Trimming took 5 bases from V and 3 from J; bases not matched to a gene: 2. The CDR3 DNA reads TGTGCCAGCAGCAACAGGGGGGACTATGGCTACACCTTC. It yields the protein CASSNRGDYGYTF. The full variable domain, completed using reference TRBV7-2 and TRBJ1-2, is GAGVSQSPSNKVTEKGKDVELRCDPISGHTALYWYRQSLGQGLEFLIYFQGNSAPDKSGLPSDRFSAERTGGSVSTLTIQRTQQEDSAVYLCASSNRGDYGYTFGSGTRLTVV.

This CDR3 is CASSQDFRKALSGNTIYF. The CDR3, as DNA: TGTGCCAGCAGCCAAGATTTTCGGAAGGCTCTCTCTGGAAACACCATATATTTT. The chain couples TRBV4-2 to TRBJ1-3; D unclear. V was shortened by 0 bases and J by 0 bases, with 15 bases between the two germline ends. The CDR3 is 18 residues long. CDR1 LGHNA and CDR2 YNFKEQ come from the germline V gene.

V usage is TRBV27 and J usage is TRBJ2-2; D ambiguous. The CDR3 has 14 residues. Germline V gene data show CDR1 as MNHEY and CDR2 as SMNVEV (reference sequence). Between the trimmed V and J ends, which lost 2 bases and 4 bases, there was a span of 8 bases. The CDR3 reads CASSLSFGTGELFF. In DNA, the CDR3 is TGTGCCAGCAGTTTAAGTTTTGGCACCGGGGAGCTGTTTTTT.

The chain is built from TRBV15 and TRBJ2-1, with D unresolved. The CDR3 extends over 14 amino acids. V was shortened by 2 bases and J by 2 bases, with 7 bases between the two germline ends. The germline gives CDR1 LNHNV, CDR2 YYDKDF (reference sequence). Here the CDR3 DNA reads TGTGCCACCAGCAGACGGGCGACCTACAATGAGCAGTTCTTC. Its protein is CATSRRATYNEQFF.

The chain employs TRBV6-5 and TRBJ2-7, with a possible D match to TRBD1 (5 bases). There are 14 residues in the CDR3. V was trimmed by 6 bases and J by 0 bases, leaving 12 bases between them. Germline V gene lookup returns CDR1 MNHEY and CDR2 SVGAGI. CDR3 sequence (DNA): TGTGCCAGCAGCGGACACCGCAGCTCCTACGAGCAGTACTTC. This encodes CASSGHRSSYEQYF.

The J gene is TRBJ2-3, the V gene TRBV6-4; the D gene is possibly TRBD2 (5 bases). Trimming took off 5 bases at V and 2 bases at J, with 11 bases between the two ends. This CDR3 is 14 amino acids long. Germline V CDR1 and CDR2: MRHNA, SNTAGT. As DNA, the CDR3 is TGTGCCAGCAGTCCGGACTCTTTCACAGATACGCAGTATTTT. The encoded protein is CASSPDSFTDTQYF.

The chain couples TRBV6-1 to TRBJ2-3; D assignment may be TRBD1 or TRBD2 (6 bases each). Germline V gives CDR1 MNHNS, CDR2 SASEGT. The CDR3 loop spans 18 amino acids. With 2 bases removed from V and 0 bases from J, the gap between germline ends came to 18 bases. This CDR3 is CASSESTGDGTSTDTQYF. CDR3 sequence (DNA): TGTGCCAGCAGTGAATCGACAGGAGATGGGACTAGCACAGATACGCAGTATTTT.

The J gene is TRBJ2-1, the V gene TRBV9; no definite D call. CDR1 is SGDLS and CDR2 is YYNGEE in the germline V gene. The CDR3 runs to 19 residues. V lost 3 bases and J lost 12, with 34 bases in between. CDR3 DNA: TGTGCCAGCAGCGACCCAATAATGCCAAGAGACCAGACGAAACATCGGCAGTTCTTC. It codes for CASSDPIMPRDQTKHRQFF.